What follows are 9 T cell receptor beta chains derived from one specimen sequenced in a study of Graves' ophthalmopathy and Graves' hyperthyroidism. Transcripts of RNA were the source for amplifying TCR beta CDR3 regions. HTBI-primed first-round RT-PCR preceded second-round multiplex PCR. TCRdb re-called the multiplex PCR reads with MiXCR, one entry per CDR3 protein. The sample contains around 520,000 distinct CDR3 sequences, just under 40% of which appear only once. The sequenced sample consisted of peripheral blood or thyroid tissue (not recorded which). The receptors here all came from an adult man with Graves' hyperthyroidism.

There are many counts of this clonotype. The J gene is TRBJ2-7, the V gene TRBV6-5, with D tentatively TRBD1 or TRBD2 (5 bases each). Looked up from germline, CDR1 is MNHEY and CDR2 is SVGAGI. V lost 4 bases and J lost 2, with 12 bases in between. The CDR3 sequence is 14 residues long. The CDR3 region has the DNA TGTGCCAGCAGTTCAGGGACGGTTACCTACGAGCAGTACTTC. It translates to CASSSGTVTYEQYF.

This rearrangement joins TRBV10-3 to TRBJ1-6, with D hard to call. The CDR3 totals 13 residues. The germline V gene has CDR1 ENHRY and CDR2 SYGVKD. With 0 bases removed from V and 9 bases from J, the gap between germline ends came to 6 bases. DNA for the CDR3: TGTGCCATCAGTGAGTCCGACGGTTCACCCCTCCACTTT. Translating it yields CAISESDGSPLHF.

The sample holds many counts of this clonotype. The rearrangement links TRBV20-1 to TRBJ1-2; 9 bases are shared with TRBD1. V lost 2 bases to trimming and J lost 6 bases; unmatched junction nucleotides: 7. The length of the CDR3 is 14 residues. CDR1 is DFQATT and CDR2 is SNEGSKA in the germline V gene (reference sequence). The CDR3 protein is CSARYGQGSHGYTF. CDR3 coding DNA: TGCAGTGCTAGATATGGACAGGGGTCCCATGGCTACACCTTC.

In its sample, this clonotype was seen many times. The chain has TRBV19 and TRBJ1-6; TRBD1 matches at 8 bases. The germline V gene encodes CDR1 LNHDA and CDR2 SQIVND (reference sequence). The V and J ends lost 6 bases and 10 bases, in that order; junction bases with no gene match: 11. This CDR3 comprises 15 residues. Here the CDR3 reads CASSLTGAARSPLHF. CDR3 sequence (DNA): TGTGCCAGTAGCCTGACAGGGGCGGCTCGATCACCCCTCCACTTT.

The sample holds many counts of this clonotype. Compared with germline, one end of the junction differs, possibly owing to a read error. The rearrangement joins TRBV7-7 to TRBJ2-5, with D possibly matching TRBD2 (5 bases). CDR3 size: 13 residues. Looked up from germline, CDR1 is SSHAT and CDR2 is FNYEAQ (reference sequence). CDR3 sequence: CASSIREQETQYF. CDR3 nucleotide sequence: TGTGCTAGCAGCATCCGGGAACAAGAGACCCAGTACTTC.

In this sample, this clonotype turned up a few times. The J gene is TRBJ2-7, the V gene TRBV28; no clear D gene. The V gene's germline CDR1 is MDHEN and CDR2 SYDVKM. The CDR3 length is 14 residues. V gave up 3 bases and J gave up 3 bases, with 12 bases separating them. CDR3 region: CASSFRARNYEQYF. CDR3 sequence (DNA): TGTGCCAGCAGTTTCCGGGCCAGAAACTACGAGCAGTACTTC.

The J gene is TRBJ2-7, the V gene TRBV9; 7 bases fit TRBD1. The CDR3 totals 15 residues. V trimming: 3 bases; J trimming: 7 bases; junction bases outside the gene matches: 13. Germline lookup yields CDR1 SGDLS and CDR2 YYNGEE. DNA of the CDR3: TGTGCCAGCAGCGCAGGAGACAGGGCTACCGGGGAGCAGTACTTC. Its protein is CASSAGDRATGEQYF.

Ten or more counts support this clonotype. The chain employs TRBV6-5 and TRBJ1-6, with D hard to call. Trimming stripped 8 bases from V and 8 bases from J, with 13 bases between. CDR3 length: 13 amino acids. The germline V gene has CDR1 MNHEY and CDR2 SVGAGI. CDR3 residues: CASQSVKDSPLHF. The CDR3 region has the DNA TGTGCCAGCCAGAGTGTGAAGGATTCACCCCTCCACTTT.

This clonotype has ten or more counts. V is TRBV6-5 and J is TRBJ2-7, with D possibly TRBD1 on 6 matching bases. This CDR3 contains 14 residues. Looked up from germline, CDR1 is MNHEY and CDR2 is SVGAGI. Trimming stripped 6 bases from V and 0 bases from J, with 12 bases between. CDR3 residues: CASSGTLSSYEQYF. The CDR3, as DNA: TGTGCCAGCAGCGGGACACTGAGCTCCTACGAGCAGTACTTC.